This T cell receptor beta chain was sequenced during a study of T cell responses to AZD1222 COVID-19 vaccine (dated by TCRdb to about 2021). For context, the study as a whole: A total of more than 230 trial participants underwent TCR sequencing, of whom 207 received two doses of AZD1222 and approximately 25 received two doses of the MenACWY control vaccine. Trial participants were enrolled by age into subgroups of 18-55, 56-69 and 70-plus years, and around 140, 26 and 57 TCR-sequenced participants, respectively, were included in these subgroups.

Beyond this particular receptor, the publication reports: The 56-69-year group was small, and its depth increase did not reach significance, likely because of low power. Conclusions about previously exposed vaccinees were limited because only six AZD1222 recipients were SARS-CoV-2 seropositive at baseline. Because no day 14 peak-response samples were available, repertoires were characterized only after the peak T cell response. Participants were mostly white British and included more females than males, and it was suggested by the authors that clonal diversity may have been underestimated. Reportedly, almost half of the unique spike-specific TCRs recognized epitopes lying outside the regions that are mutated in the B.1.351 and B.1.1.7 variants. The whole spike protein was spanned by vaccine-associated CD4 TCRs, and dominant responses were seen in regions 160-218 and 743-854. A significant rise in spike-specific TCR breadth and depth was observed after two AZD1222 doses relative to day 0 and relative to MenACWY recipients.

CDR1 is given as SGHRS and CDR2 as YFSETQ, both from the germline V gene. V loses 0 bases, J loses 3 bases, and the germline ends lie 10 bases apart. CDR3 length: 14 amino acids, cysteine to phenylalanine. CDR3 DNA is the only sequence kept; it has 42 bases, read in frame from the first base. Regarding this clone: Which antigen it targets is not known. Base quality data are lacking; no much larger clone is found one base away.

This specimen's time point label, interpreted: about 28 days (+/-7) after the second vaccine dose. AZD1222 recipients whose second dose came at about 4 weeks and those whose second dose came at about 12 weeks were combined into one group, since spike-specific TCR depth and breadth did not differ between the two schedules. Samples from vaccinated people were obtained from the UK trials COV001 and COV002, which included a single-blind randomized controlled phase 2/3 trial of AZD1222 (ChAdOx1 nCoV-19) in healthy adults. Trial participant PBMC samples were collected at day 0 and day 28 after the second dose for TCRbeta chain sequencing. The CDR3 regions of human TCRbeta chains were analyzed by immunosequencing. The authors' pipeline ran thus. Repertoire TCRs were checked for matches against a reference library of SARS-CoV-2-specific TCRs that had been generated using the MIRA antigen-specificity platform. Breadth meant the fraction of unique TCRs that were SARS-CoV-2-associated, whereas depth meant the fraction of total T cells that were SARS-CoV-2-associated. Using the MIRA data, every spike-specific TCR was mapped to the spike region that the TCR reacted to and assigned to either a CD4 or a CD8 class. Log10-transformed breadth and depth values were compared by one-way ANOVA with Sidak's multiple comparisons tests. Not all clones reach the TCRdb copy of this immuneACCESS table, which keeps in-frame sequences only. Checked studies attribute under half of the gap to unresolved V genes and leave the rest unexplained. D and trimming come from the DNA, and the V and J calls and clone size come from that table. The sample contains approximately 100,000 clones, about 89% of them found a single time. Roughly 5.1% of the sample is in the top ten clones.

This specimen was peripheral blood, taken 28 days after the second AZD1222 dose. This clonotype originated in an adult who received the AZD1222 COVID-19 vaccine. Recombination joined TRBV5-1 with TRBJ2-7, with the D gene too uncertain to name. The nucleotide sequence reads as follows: TGCGCCAGCAGCTTGGTAGGGCTCCACTACGAGCAGTACTTC. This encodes CASSLVGLHYEQYF.